This T cell receptor (beta chain) was identified in a study of T-cell memory formation after mild COVID-19. Turning to the study itself: TCR clustering was largely donor specific.

Between the trimmed V and J ends, which lost 7 bases and 0 bases, there was a span of 7 bases. This CDR3 has 12 residues. Germline CDR1 reads DFQATT; CDR2 reads SNEGSKA (reference sequence). TCRdb fed the 5' RACE reads into MiXCR, producing one record per CDR3 protein. The sample includes 300,000 to 400,000 distinct CDR3 sequences, about 21% of them seen just once. The rearrangement joins TRBV20-1 to TRBJ2-4, with D unclear. Source material: PBMCs or a T cell subset sorted from them (not recorded which). The sequence derives from an adult woman who had mild COVID-19 (a few samples of this study predate the infection). Cell type and time point are not known. CDR3 DNA sequence: TGCAGTGTTGCAAAAGCCAAAAACATTCAGTACTTC. Protein: CSVAKAKNIQYF.